Listed below are T cell receptor beta chains from one sample, sequenced in a study of blood T cell repertoires in COVID-19. This table comes from immunoSEQ multiplex PCR, and its TCRdb copy is limited to in-frame clones, with some not included. Here the sample spans about 110,000 clones, about 85% being singletons. Sequences were obtained from peripheral blood. These receptors all stem from a human donor in a cohort sampled during active COVID-19. Both conserved end residues are part of each CDR3. A D gene is named only where the DNA matches it firmly. Part of the rows lack a size; the others show once, few, many or a class for expanded clones.

CDR3nt: TGTGCCAGCAGCACCCGTCGAAGCCTCACAGATACGCAGTATTTT
CDR3aa: CASSTRRSLTDTQYF
v_gene: TRBV21-1
d_gene: .
abundance: .
j_gene: TRBJ2-3

CDR3nt: TGTGCCAGCAGTTACTCCGGAGGGGACTATGGCTACACCTTC
CDR3aa: CASSYSGGDYGYTF
v_gene: TRBV6-5
d_gene: .
abundance: few
j_gene: TRBJ1-2

CDR3nt: TGCGCCAGCAGCCAAGGCCCCATAGGACAGAACACCGGGGAGCTGTTTTTT
CDR3aa: CASSQGPIGQNTGELFF
v_gene: TRBV4-3
d_gene: .
abundance: .
j_gene: TRBJ2-2

CDR3nt: TGTGCCAGCAGCTTAAACAGGGGTTACGAGCAGTACTTC
CDR3aa: CASSLNRGYEQYF
v_gene: TRBV5-4
d_gene: TRBD1
abundance: .
j_gene: TRBJ2-7

CDR3nt: TGTGCCAGCTCTCCGAGGCGCGCTACCCTAATCTACACAGATACGCAGTATTTT
CDR3aa: CASSPRRATLIYTDTQYF
v_gene: TRBV18
d_gene: .
abundance: .
j_gene: TRBJ2-3

CDR3nt: TGTGCCAGCAGTTTGCTTGGGGGACAGGGCCCTAACTATGGCTACACCTTC
CDR3aa: CASSLLGGQGPNYGYTF
v_gene: TRBV28
d_gene: TRBD1
abundance: .
j_gene: TRBJ1-2

CDR3nt: TGTGCCAGCAGCCGACAGAAAAACACCGGGGAGCTGTTTTTT
CDR3aa: CASSRQKNTGELFF
v_gene: TRBV7-3
d_gene: .
abundance: .
j_gene: TRBJ2-2

CDR3nt: TGTGCCAGCAGTCGACAGGGAAACGGCTACACCTTC
CDR3aa: CASSRQGNGYTF
v_gene: TRBV28
d_gene: TRBD1
abundance: .
j_gene: TRBJ1-2

CDR3nt: TGTGCCAGTAGGGGACAACGAGATGGCTACACCTTC
CDR3aa: CASRGQRDGYTF
v_gene: TRBV19
d_gene: .
abundance: .
j_gene: TRBJ1-2

CDR3nt: TGTGCCAGCAGCCTCGGGACTACCTACAATGAGCAGTTCTTC
CDR3aa: CASSLGTTYNEQFF
v_gene: TRBV11-3
d_gene: TRBD2
abundance: .
j_gene: TRBJ2-1

CDR3nt: TGTGCCACCAGCAGAGATGGGAGTTTGAACACTGAAGCTTTCTTT
CDR3aa: CATSRDGSLNTEAFF
v_gene: TRBV15
d_gene: .
abundance: .
j_gene: TRBJ1-1

CDR3nt: TGTGCCAGCAGCGGGACAGGGGGCGGGGAGACCCAGTACTTC
CDR3aa: CASSGTGGGETQYF
v_gene: TRBV7-9
d_gene: TRBD1
abundance: .
j_gene: TRBJ2-5

CDR3nt: TGTGCCAGCAGTTTCCGGGAAAAGACCGGGGAGCTGTTTTTT
CDR3aa: CASSFREKTGELFF
v_gene: TRBV25-1
d_gene: .
abundance: .
j_gene: TRBJ2-2

CDR3nt: TGTGCCAGCTCACCACCTCGGGCAGGGGGAGAGATTGGCTACACCTTC
CDR3aa: CASSPPRAGGEIGYTF
v_gene: TRBV18
d_gene: TRBD1
abundance: .
j_gene: TRBJ1-2

CDR3nt: TGTGCCAGCAGAGGAGACCTGAACACTGAAGCTTTCTTT
CDR3aa: CASRGDLNTEAFF
v_gene: TRBV2
d_gene: .
abundance: .
j_gene: TRBJ1-1

CDR3nt: TGTGCCAGCAGGGTCACGCGGGCCGGTAACACTGAAGCTTTCTTT
CDR3aa: CASRVTRAGNTEAFF
v_gene: TRBV2
d_gene: .
abundance: .
j_gene: TRBJ1-1

CDR3nt: TGTGCCTGGACACCCCATCCGCGGAGCTATGGCTACACCTTC
CDR3aa: CAWTPHPRSYGYTF
v_gene: TRBV30
d_gene: .
abundance: .
j_gene: TRBJ1-2

CDR3nt: TGTGCCAGCAGGTTGGGGGGACTAGCGACACCTGGCGATTTCTTC
CDR3aa: CASRLGGLATPGDFF
v_gene: TRBV5-6
d_gene: TRBD2
abundance: .
j_gene: TRBJ2-1

CDR3nt: TGTGCCAGCAGTTTTTACCGAGGGGGACAAGAGACCCAGTACTTC
CDR3aa: CASSFYRGGQETQYF
v_gene: TRBV27
d_gene: .
abundance: .
j_gene: TRBJ2-5

CDR3nt: TGTGCCACCAGCAGAGATCAAGCGAGCTCCTACGAGCAGTACTTC
CDR3aa: CATSRDQASSYEQYF
v_gene: TRBV15
d_gene: .
abundance: .
j_gene: TRBJ2-7

CDR3nt: TGTGCCAGCTCACCCTCCAGAGGCAGTCCGAACACCGGGGAGCTGTTTTTT
CDR3aa: CASSPSRGSPNTGELFF
v_gene: TRBV18
d_gene: .
abundance: .
j_gene: TRBJ2-2

CDR3nt: TGTGCCAGCAGCTTAGGCAGTCATAATGAAAAACTGTTTTTT
CDR3aa: CASSLGSHNEKLFF
v_gene: TRBV7-9
d_gene: .
abundance: .
j_gene: TRBJ1-4

CDR3nt: TGCGCCAGCAGCTTGTGGACAGGATATCTGGCTTTCTTT
CDR3aa: CASSLWTGYLAFF
v_gene: TRBV5-1
d_gene: TRBD1
abundance: .
j_gene: TRBJ1-1

CDR3nt: TGTGCCATCAGTGAGGGGCAGGGCCTTGAAGCTTTCTTT
CDR3aa: CAISEGQGLEAFF
v_gene: TRBV10-3
d_gene: .
abundance: .
j_gene: TRBJ1-1

CDR3nt: TGTGCCAGCAGAAGACTAGCGGGGGGTAAAGTCACAGATACGCAGTATTTT
CDR3aa: CASRRLAGGKVTDTQYF
v_gene: TRBV21-1
d_gene: .
abundance: .
j_gene: TRBJ2-3

CDR3nt: TGTGCCAGCAGCTCCCGGGACAGGGCTAACTATGGCTACACCTTC
CDR3aa: CASSSRDRANYGYTF
v_gene: TRBV9
d_gene: TRBD1
abundance: .
j_gene: TRBJ1-2

CDR3nt: TGTGCCAGCAGCCCCACAGGGCTCCACACAGATACGCAGTATTTT
CDR3aa: CASSPTGLHTDTQYF
v_gene: TRBV7-9
d_gene: .
abundance: .
j_gene: TRBJ2-3

CDR3nt: TGTGCCATCCATCGGGACAGCCACTATGGCTACACCTTC
CDR3aa: CAIHRDSHYGYTF
v_gene: TRBV10-3
d_gene: TRBD1
abundance: .
j_gene: TRBJ1-2

CDR3nt: TGTGCCAGCAGCTTCTCCAAAGGGGGCCAAGAGACCCAGTACTTC
CDR3aa: CASSFSKGGQETQYF
v_gene: TRBV7-8
d_gene: .
abundance: .
j_gene: TRBJ2-5

CDR3nt: TGCAGCGTCACAGGGATAGGTGAGACCCAGTACTTC
CDR3aa: CSVTGIGETQYF
v_gene: TRBV29-1
d_gene: .
abundance: .
j_gene: TRBJ2-5

CDR3nt: TGTGCCAGCAGTGAACAAAGGCTTGGACTTGGCGAGCAGTACTTC
CDR3aa: CASSEQRLGLGEQYF
v_gene: TRBV2
d_gene: .
abundance: .
j_gene: TRBJ2-7

CDR3nt: TGTGCCAGCAGTCGAGGGACAGGGGGATACGAGCAGTACTTC
CDR3aa: CASSRGTGGYEQYF
v_gene: TRBV6-5
d_gene: TRBD1
abundance: .
j_gene: TRBJ2-7

CDR3nt: TGTGCCACCAGCAGAGAGGAAGACCGGAGAGAATCCTACGAGCAGTACTTC
CDR3aa: CATSREEDRRESYEQYF
v_gene: TRBV15
d_gene: .
abundance: .
j_gene: TRBJ2-7

CDR3nt: TGTGCTAGTGGTCCGGGACAGGGCACAGATACGCAGTATTTT
CDR3aa: CASGPGQGTDTQYF
v_gene: TRBV12-5
d_gene: TRBD1
abundance: .
j_gene: TRBJ2-3

CDR3nt: TGCGCCAGCAGCTTAGCCGGGACAGCTGGTAACTATGGCTACACCTTC
CDR3aa: CASSLAGTAGNYGYTF
v_gene: TRBV5-1
d_gene: TRBD1
abundance: .
j_gene: TRBJ1-2

CDR3nt: TGTGCCAGCAGGATGGACAGAAACTACGAGCAGTACTTC
CDR3aa: CASRMDRNYEQYF
v_gene: TRBV6-5
d_gene: .
abundance: .
j_gene: TRBJ2-7

CDR3nt: TGTGCCAGCAGTCCTCCCCGGGTTTTATGGAATTCACCCCTCCACTTT
CDR3aa: CASSPPRVLWNSPLHF
v_gene: TRBV28
d_gene: .
abundance: few
j_gene: TRBJ1-6

CDR3nt: TGTGCCAGCAGCCGACAGCTTACAACTAATGAAAAACTGTTTTTT
CDR3aa: CASSRQLTTNEKLFF
v_gene: TRBV14
d_gene: .
abundance: .
j_gene: TRBJ1-4

CDR3nt: TGTGCCAGCAGCAAAAGGAGGGTGTTTGAGGTCCGACAGCCCCAGCATTTT
CDR3aa: CASSKRRVFEVRQPQHF
v_gene: TRBV21-1
d_gene: .
abundance: .
j_gene: TRBJ1-5

CDR3nt: TGTGCCAGCAGCTTAAGGAGCGGGAGGGCCCAGACCTACGAGCAGTACTTC
CDR3aa: CASSLRSGRAQTYEQYF
v_gene: TRBV7-2
d_gene: TRBD2
abundance: .
j_gene: TRBJ2-7

CDR3nt: TGTGCCAGCAGTCGAGGCCAGGGGTCCTACGAGCAGTACTTC
CDR3aa: CASSRGQGSYEQYF
v_gene: TRBV6-5
d_gene: .
abundance: .
j_gene: TRBJ2-7

CDR3nt: TGTGCCAGCAGTGAATTGGTTGACGGGAGGGCCATAAATACGCAGTATTTT
CDR3aa: CASSELVDGRAINTQYF
v_gene: TRBV25-1
d_gene: TRBD2
abundance: .
j_gene: TRBJ2-3

CDR3nt: TGCAGCGGATCATCAGGGGGGCAAGAGACCCAGTACTTC
CDR3aa: CSGSSGGQETQYF
v_gene: TRBV29-1
d_gene: .
abundance: .
j_gene: TRBJ2-5

CDR3nt: TGTGCCAGCAGCACACGACCGGGACTAGCTGGGTACGAGCAGTACTTC
CDR3aa: CASSTRPGLAGYEQYF
v_gene: TRBV11-2
d_gene: TRBD2
abundance: .
j_gene: TRBJ2-7

CDR3nt: TGTGCCAGCAGCCTATGGACTTTGCCCTCCTACGAGCAGTACTTC
CDR3aa: CASSLWTLPSYEQYF
v_gene: TRBV7-9
d_gene: .
abundance: .
j_gene: TRBJ2-7

CDR3nt: TGTGCCAGCAGCAAAAACTCCCGGCGGGAGGGCCCTCACGATGAGCAGTTCTTC
CDR3aa: CASSKNSRREGPHDEQFF
v_gene: TRBV21-1
d_gene: .
abundance: .
j_gene: TRBJ2-1

CDR3nt: TGTGCCAGCAGTAGGACAGGGCGGAACACCGGGGAGCTGTTTTTT
CDR3aa: CASSRTGRNTGELFF
v_gene: TRBV2
d_gene: TRBD1
abundance: .
j_gene: TRBJ2-2

CDR3nt: TGCGCCAGCAGCTTGGGGAGGGGCGCCTCCTACGAGCAGTACTTC
CDR3aa: CASSLGRGASYEQYF
v_gene: TRBV5-1
d_gene: .
abundance: once
j_gene: TRBJ2-7

CDR3nt: TGTGCCAGCAGTGAACTCATAGGACAGGGGAATGAGCAGTTCTTC
CDR3aa: CASSELIGQGNEQFF
v_gene: TRBV6-1
d_gene: TRBD1
abundance: few
j_gene: TRBJ2-1

CDR3nt: TGTGCCTGGACCTCTGGCCCAGAGCAGTTCTTC
CDR3aa: CAWTSGPEQFF
v_gene: TRBV30
d_gene: .
abundance: few
j_gene: TRBJ2-1

CDR3nt: TGTGCCAGCAGCTTGACTAGATTTGAGACCCAGTACTTC
CDR3aa: CASSLTRFETQYF
v_gene: TRBV7-8
d_gene: .
abundance: .
j_gene: TRBJ2-5

CDR3nt: TGTGCCAGCAAACAGTACCAAGAGACCCAGTACTTC
CDR3aa: CASKQYQETQYF
v_gene: TRBV12-3/TRBV12-4
d_gene: .
abundance: .
j_gene: TRBJ2-5

CDR3nt: TGTGCCAGCAGTGAAAGATTTGGGAGGGCGGGTTTCTCGAACACCATATATTTT
CDR3aa: CASSERFGRAGFSNTIYF
v_gene: TRBV6-1
d_gene: .
abundance: .
j_gene: TRBJ1-3

CDR3nt: TGTGCCAGCATGAGGGGGACTGAAGCTTTCTTT
CDR3aa: CASMRGTEAFF
v_gene: TRBV6-5
d_gene: .
abundance: few
j_gene: TRBJ1-1

CDR3nt: TGTGCCAGCAGCGTACAGGGCAGAAATGAAAAACTGTTTTTT
CDR3aa: CASSVQGRNEKLFF
v_gene: TRBV9
d_gene: .
abundance: once
j_gene: TRBJ1-4

CDR3nt: TGCGCCAGCAGCCAAGATCGGGGGGACAGGGGTTTCGGCTACACCTTC
CDR3aa: CASSQDRGDRGFGYTF
v_gene: TRBV4-3
d_gene: TRBD1
abundance: .
j_gene: TRBJ1-2